This T cell receptor (beta chain) stems from a study of blood T cell repertoires in COVID-19. Study-level background: In each case, the material was cDNA or gDNA derived from T cells, B-cell-depleted T cells, or PBMCs.

The table lists this clone with a few counts. The trim removed 3 bases at V and 8 bases at J, leaving 4 bases unmatched. This CDR3 comprises 14 residues. Germline lookup yields CDR1 MNHNS and CDR2 SASEGT. Profiling relied on immunoSEQ multiplex PCR, and the TCRdb table lists in-frame clones only, not all of them. The sample consists of about 140,000 clones, roughly 79% of them appearing once. The source of this sequence is a woman aged 45-59 years who had recovered from COVID-19. The V call is TRBV6-1, the J call TRBJ1-2; TRBD1 matches at 12 bases. Sequencing was done on a sample of PBMCs or T cells enriched from blood (not recorded which). In DNA form, the CDR3 reads TGTGCCAGCAGTGAGGGACAGGGGGCTGAGGGCTACACCTTC. This sequence encodes CASSEGQGAEGYTF.